This is a list of T cell receptor beta chains from one sample in a study of technical replicates of blood from several donors. Generated by immunoSEQ multiplex PCR, the TCRdb table keeps only in-frame clones and is missing some. The sample holds around 12,000 clones, around 93% seen once. Sequences were obtained from PBMCs. These receptor sequences come from a human donor in good health. The CDR3 runs from the conserved cysteine through the conserved F or W. Fields, in order: D gene, V gene, clone size, CDR3 protein. The D gene is left open where the match is weak. Rows give clone size only sometimes, using once, few, many, or a class for an expanded clone.

NA,TRBV30,NA,CAWSVGGTDTQYF
NA,TRBV5-1,NA,CASTPGGRLLEQYF
NA,TRBV7-9,NA,CASSLSERYEQYF
TRBD2,TRBV10-2,NA,CASSVSSGSGTDTQYF
TRBD2,TRBV11-2,NA,CASSLRSGTSGYEQYF
TRBD1,TRBV30,NA,CAWSKTGRTEAFF
NA,TRBV7-9,NA,CASSSPDRYTQYF
TRBD1,TRBV7-8,NA,CASSMYLDRMESNQPQHF
NA,TRBV27,NA,CASSSFSRRETQYF
NA,TRBV5-1,NA,CASSSGSGANVLTF
NA,TRBV29-1,NA,CSVEDPTTSHEQYF
NA,TRBV19,NA,CASSRNRGVGKIEQYF
TRBD1,TRBV5-5,few,CASSRKWGQATLLPNTEAFF
NA,TRBV18,once,CASSPQRNEKLFF
NA,TRBV28,NA,CASSLVAPGQSYGYTF
TRBD2,TRBV5-4,NA,CASSRTGLVRGNEQFF
TRBD2,TRBV10-3,NA,CAISESPGSPGLAGGPSYEQYF
TRBD2,TRBV11-2,NA,CASSQTSGFSTDTQYF
TRBD1,TRBV5-4,NA,CASSPDRGSGYTF
TRBD2,TRBV27,NA,CASSSGLAGVFTQYF
TRBD2,TRBV6-1,NA,CASRVGLAEHEQFF
TRBD2,TRBV9,NA,CASSETSLYTGELFF
NA,TRBV5-4,NA,CASSLGEGPQHF
NA,TRBV27,NA,CASSLGYSGGRDTEAFF
TRBD1,TRBV27,NA,CASSSQGAGTDTQYF
TRBD1,TRBV6-5,NA,CASRLQGSGNTIYF
NA,TRBV5-1,NA,CASSSQGQETQYF
TRBD2,TRBV25-1,NA,CASRPTGGGEQYF
TRBD2,TRBV5-1,NA,CASSRDSSGTDTQYF
TRBD1,TRBV29-1,NA,CSVEGSRTGVNTEAFF
NA,TRBV19,NA,CASSITGYEKLFF
TRBD1,TRBV18,NA,CASSLPTGDGYTF
NA,TRBV14,NA,CASSQASDQPQHF
TRBD1,TRBV30,NA,CAWSLVRKGASYEQYF
TRBD1,TRBV19,NA,CASRYRGLGDTQYF
TRBD1,TRBV6-5,once,CASSPGQGSLEQYF
NA,TRBV5-6,NA,CASSLGFRGGVSYEQYF
TRBD1,TRBV9,NA,CASSVVGTDTEQFF
NA,TRBV20-1,NA,CSARSLTKQFF
NA,TRBV25-1,NA,CASSETGVGTDTQYF
TRBD1,TRBV2,once,CASSGGQGYQPQHF
TRBD2,TRBV6-1,NA,CASSEEGLAGVNTDTQYF
TRBD2,TRBV2,NA,CASSLAGAGAQGEQYF
TRBD2,TRBV10-2,NA,CASGLAGATDTQYF
TRBD1,TRBV29-1,NA,CSVKRQGGETDTQYF
TRBD1,TRBV18,once,CASSPPQGAFNGYTF
NA,TRBV11-2,NA,CASSLGQSPYNEQFF
NA,TRBV5-3,once,CARSLGQYGYTF
TRBD2,TRBV19,NA,CASSTQLAATDTQYF
TRBD2,TRBV9,NA,CASSQLSGSGYNEQFF
NA,TRBV5-1,NA,CASRSTGTRGDTQYF
NA,TRBV10-1,NA,CASSEQNNEQFF
NA,TRBV11-2,NA,CASSLREVNTEAFF
NA,TRBV25-1,NA,CASSEDSPKNIQYF
TRBD2,TRBV10-2,NA,CASISGTSGSYEQYF
NA,TRBV5-1,once,CASSLPGNGANVLTF
NA,TRBV30,NA,CAWSRGDWETQYF
TRBD1,TRBV27,NA,CASRPQGGNEKLFF
NA,TRBV15,NA,CATSSRHPPTDTQYF
TRBD2,TRBV7-6,NA,CASSVTSGRAEEQYF